One and the same sample provided the 10 T cell receptor beta chains below, sequenced in a study of cytomegalovirus exposure and HLA in healthy donors. Clones were read by immunoSEQ multiplex PCR, and TCRdb kept only the in-frame ones, dropping some. In the table there are 150,000 or so clones, more than 75% of which are singletons. Material: PBMCs. The receptors were sampled from a woman aged 30 to 39 in good health and CMV-seronegative.

The chain employs TRBV19 and TRBJ1-3; 7 nucleotides line up with TRBD1. Trimming cost V 9 bases and J 1 base; bases outside gene matches: 9. The CDR3 contains 15 residues. Germline loops: CDR1 LNHDA, CDR2 SQIVND (reference sequence). CDR3 sequence (DNA): TGTGCCAGCCGTAACAGGGGTGGATCTGGAAACACCATATATTTT. Amino acid sequence: CASRNRGGSGNTIYF.

This clone was counted a single time. The chain uses TRBV4-2 and TRBJ2-1; TRBD2 agrees at 10 bases. Germline trimming cut 0 bases from V and 10 bases from J; bases unmatched to any gene: 6. Looked up from germline, CDR1 is LGHNA and CDR2 is YNFKEQ. The CDR3 contains 15 residues. The CDR3: CASSQEVSGGREQFF. The DNA for the CDR3 is TGTGCCAGCAGCCAAGAGGTTAGCGGGGGGAGAGAGCAGTTCTTC.

CDR3 in DNA: TGCGCCAGCAGCTTGTCAAAGGGGGCAATCTATGGCTACACCTTC. It specifies CASSLSKGAIYGYTF. This chain connects TRBV5-1 to TRBJ1-2, with 7 bases identical to TRBD1. V shed 1 base, J shed 4 bases, and the junction held 7 bases outside the gene matches. Germline V gives CDR1 SGHRS, CDR2 YFSETQ. CDR3 length: 15 amino acids. Using reference TRBV5-1 and TRBJ1-2 for the parts outside the CDR3, the full variable domain is KAGVTQTPRYLIKTRGQQVTLSCSPISGHRSVSWYQQTPGQGLQFLFEYFSETQRNKGNFPGRFSGRQFSNSRSEMNVSTLELGDSALYLCASSLSKGAIYGYTFGSGTRLTVV.

The chain is built from TRBV10-3 and TRBJ1-1; no clear D gene. Per germline, CDR1 ENHRY and CDR2 SYGVKD. The CDR3 has 14 amino acids. With 7 bases removed from V and 0 bases from J, the gap between germline ends came to 12 bases. The CDR3: CAINNLGMNTEAFF. CDR3 nucleotides: TGTGCCATCAACAACCTAGGCATGAACACTGAAGCTTTCTTT.

V and J are TRBV30 and TRBJ1-2; D gene uncertain. V dropped 4 bases and J dropped 2 bases, with 26 bases sitting between them. The CDR3 consists of 18 residues. Germline assignment: CDR1 GTSNPN and CDR2 SVGIG (reference sequence). The CDR3 DNA reads TGTGCCTGGATTTCTCCAGCCATGAGGGATCCGACGAACTATGGCTACACCTTC. Its protein product is CAWISPAMRDPTNYGYTF.

The chain is built from TRBV20-1 and TRBJ1-1; D may be TRBD1 (6 bases). Looked up from germline, CDR1 is DFQATT and CDR2 is SNEGSKA (reference sequence). CDR3 length: 11 amino acids. The CDR3 bases are TGCGGATTCAGACCTCAGGGGGAAGCTTTCTTT. Protein product: CGFRPQGEAFF.

V usage is TRBV2 and J usage is TRBJ1-1, with D possibly being TRBD1 (5 bases). CDR3 length equals 13 residues. V lost 7 bases and J 4 bases, leaving 13 bases between the germline ends. The V gene's germline CDR1 is SNHLY and CDR2 FYNNEI. In DNA, the CDR3 is TGTGCCAGCACCCAGGGTAGGAGCACTGAAGCTTTCTTT. Translating gives CASTQGRSTEAFF.

This clone was picked up one time. The V call is TRBV15, the J call TRBJ2-2; possibly TRBD2 for D (6 bases). Trimming pared 8 bases from V and 5 bases from J, leaving 15 bases between. The CDR3 runs to 14 residues. Germline loops: CDR1 LNHNV, CDR2 YYDKDF (reference sequence). CDR3 loop: CATSGVRRTGELFF. The CDR3 coding sequence is TGTGCCACCTCGGGGGTAAGGAGGACCGGGGAGCTGTTTTTT.

The chain recombines TRBV19 with TRBJ2-3; possibly TRBD1 for D (5 bases). Germline V gene sequence: CDR1 LNHDA, CDR2 SQIVND (reference sequence). CDR3 size: 15 residues. The germline V and J ends were trimmed by 7 bases and 2 bases, with 16 bases remaining between them. The CDR3 region is CASTRTLTLTDTQYF. In DNA form, the CDR3 reads TGTGCCAGTACCAGGACACTGACCCTCACAGATACGCAGTATTTT. Filled out from reference TRBV19 and TRBJ2-3, the complete variable domain reads DGGITQSPKYLFRKEGQNVTLSCEQNLNHDAMYWYRQDPGQGLRLIYYSQIVNDFQKGDIAEGYSVSREKKESFPLTVTSAQKNPTAFYLCASTRTLTLTDTQYFGPGTRLTVL.

The J gene is TRBJ2-1, the V gene TRBV2; D is uncertain. Germline V gene lookup returns CDR1 SNHLY and CDR2 FYNNEI. Trimming shortened V by 2 bases and J by 8 bases, and 7 bases separated the two germline ends. This CDR3 spans 12 amino acids. The CDR3 loop reads CASSEMSDEQFF. The CDR3 DNA sequence: TGTGCCAGCAGTGAAATGAGCGATGAGCAGTTCTTC.